This entry is about one T cell receptor (beta chain). The sample comes from a study of shared clonotypes between healthy human individuals. The V and J ends lost 8 bases and 1 base respectively, with 17 bases between them. The CDR3 is made up of 15 amino acids. TCRdb's table, derived via immunoSEQ multiplex PCR, lists solely in-frame clones and lacks some. The sample lists 2 million to 2.5 million clones; just under 95% were seen once. Sequencing was carried out using naive CD4+ T cells from PBMCs. Subset noted: CD45RA+ positively selected. This TCR derives from a young man in good health. Some clones in this sample may be carry-over from other donors' samples. The chain is built from TRBV5-3 and TRBJ2-3, with a weak D call TRBD2 (5 bases). TRBV5-3 is an ORF; its function is uncertain. DNA for the CDR3: TGTGCCAGCCTTACGACGGTTAGCGGCACAGATACGCAGTATTTT. Protein product: CASLTTVSGTDTQYF.